The 22 T cell receptor beta chains listed next were all sequenced from one sample in a study of human T cells and chemical hapten exposure. TCRdb re-called the RACE reads through MiXCR, storing one row per CDR3 protein. The sample records tens of thousands of distinct CDR3 sequences, about 11% being singletons. Time point defined: pre-sensitization, week 0. Treatment indicated: therapeutic diphenylcyclopropenone sensitization with weekly scalp DPC. This specimen was whole blood, taken in connection with sensitization to the hapten diphenylcyclopropenone (DPC). The source of these receptors is a woman aged 40 to 50 with alopecia areata. Some clones in this sample may be carry-over from other donors' samples.

The chain couples TRBV6-2 or TRBV6-3 to TRBJ2-1, with a weak D call TRBD2 (5 bases). The CDR3 extends over 14 amino acids. CDR1 is MNHEY, CDR2 SVGEGT, per germline. V lost 4 bases to trimming and J lost 1 base, with 8 bases between them. Written as DNA, the CDR3 is TGTGCCAGCAGTTCGAGGGAGTCCTACAATGAGCAGTTCTTC. Translating it yields CASSSRESYNEQFF.

This clonotype was seen more than once but under ten times. This chain joins TRBV6-1 and TRBJ2-3, with D possibly matching TRBD2 (6 bases). This CDR3 is built from 16 residues. V dropped 1 base and J dropped 1 base, with 12 bases sitting between them. The V gene's germline CDR1 is MNHNS and CDR2 SASEGT. The CDR3 loop is CASSEGSGYGTDTQYF. The CDR3, as DNA: TGTGCCAGCAGTGAAGGTAGCGGATATGGCACAGATACGCAGTATTTT.

The rearrangement joins TRBV30 to TRBJ1-4; possible D gene TRBD1, 5 bases. Germline CDR1 reads GTSNPN; CDR2 reads SVGIG (reference sequence). V was shortened by 6 bases and J by 4 bases, with 12 bases between the two germline ends. The CDR3 spans 13 residues. This CDR3 is CACIRADNEKLFF. As DNA, the CDR3 is TGTGCCTGCATCAGGGCCGATAATGAAAAACTGTTTTTT. Full variable domain (rest looked up from reference TRBV30 and TRBJ1-4): SQTIHQWPATLVQPVGSPLSLECTVEGTSNPNLYWYRQAAGRGLQLLFYSVGIGQISSEVPQNLSASRPQDRQFILSSKKLLLSDSGFYLCACIRADNEKLFFGSGTQLSVL.

The rearrangement links TRBV10-1 to TRBJ1-2; no definite D call. V shed 3 bases and J shed 2 bases, with 22 bases lying between them. Germline V gene data show CDR1 as WNHNN and CDR2 as SYGVQD (reference sequence). The CDR3 runs to 18 residues. The CDR3 DNA reads as TGCGCCAGCAGTGACTTTCCCGTTTGTCCGGCCCTGAACTATGGCTACACCTTC. The encoded protein is CASSDFPVCPALNYGYTF.

The V and J genes are TRBV10-3 and TRBJ1-2; TRBD1 agrees at 8 bases. Trimming took 6 bases from V and 13 from J; bases not matched to a gene: 13. CDR3 size: 13 residues. The germline V gene has CDR1 ENHRY and CDR2 SYGVKD. CDR3 in amino acids: CAIRLDRAGKPTF. DNA of the CDR3: TGTGCCATCAGGCTGGACAGGGCGGGGAAGCCCACCTTC.

This clonotype was seen repeatedly, ten times or more. The chain is built from TRBV6-2 or TRBV6-3 and TRBJ1-1, with 7 bases identical to TRBD1. Germline loops: CDR1 MNHEY, CDR2 SVGEGT. J gave up 2 bases and V 8 bases, and 5 bases lay outside the gene matches. CDR3 length: 13 amino acids. In DNA form, the CDR3 reads TGTGCCAGCGGTCCAGGGGGAAACACTGAAGCTTTCTTT. It specifies CASGPGGNTEAFF.

This clonotype was found a few times. The chain joins TRBV20-1 to TRBJ2-5; 15 nucleotides line up with TRBD2. Trimming took 6 bases from V and 5 from J; bases not matched to a gene: 10. The germline V gene has CDR1 DFQATT and CDR2 SNEGSKA (reference sequence). The CDR3 consists of 16 residues. In DNA, the CDR3 is TGCAGTGCCCCCGGACTAGCGGGAGGGCCGAGGGAGACCCAGTACTTC. This gives the protein CSAPGLAGGPRETQYF.

The rearrangement joins TRBV19 to TRBJ2-1; D uncertain. This CDR3 contains 12 residues. The germline V and J ends were trimmed by 5 bases and 4 bases, with 6 bases remaining between them. The germline V gene has CDR1 LNHDA and CDR2 SQIVND (reference sequence). The CDR3 nucleotides are TGTGCCAGTAGTCGTGGGTACAATGAGCAGTTCTTC. Translation gives CASSRGYNEQFF.

In its sample, this clonotype was seen many times. The rearrangement uses TRBV6-5 and TRBJ2-7, with unresolved D. Germline values: CDR1 MNHEY, CDR2 SVGAGI. The CDR3 spans 13 residues. V lost 1 base, J lost 5 bases, and 9 bases lay in between. The CDR3 DNA reads TGTGCCAGCAGTTACTATCTCTTCGACGAGCAGTACTTC. This sequence encodes CASSYYLFDEQYF.

The J gene is TRBJ2-1, the V gene TRBV24-1; 10 bases are shared with TRBD2. V shed 0 bases and J 1 base; nucleotides not matched to a gene: 8. This CDR3 spans 19 amino acids. Germline CDR1 KGHDR, CDR2 SFDVKD. The DNA of the CDR3 is TGTGCCACCAGTGATTTGCCCCCTCTAGCGGGAGTGTCCTACAATGAGCAGTTCTTC. Its protein product is CATSDLPPLAGVSYNEQFF.

This clonotype was seen a handful of times. The rearrangement uses TRBV15 and TRBJ1-5; 8 bases map to TRBD1. Germline V gene sequence: CDR1 LNHNV, CDR2 YYDKDF (reference sequence). This CDR3 is built from 15 residues. J gave up 3 bases and V 1 base, and 2 bases lay outside the gene matches. CDR3 amino acids: CATSRGTGYNQPQHF. The CDR3 DNA follows: TGTGCCACCAGCAGAGGGACAGGGTACAATCAGCCCCAGCATTTT. The whole variable domain, filled in from reference TRBV15 and TRBJ1-5, reads DAMVIQNPRYQVTQFGKPVTLSCSQTLNHNVMYWYQQKSSQAPKLLFHYYDKDFNNEADTPDNFQSRRPNTSFCFLDIRSPGLGDTAMYLCATSRGTGYNQPQHFGDGTRLSIL.

This clonotype was recorded many times. V and J are TRBV6-2 or TRBV6-3 and TRBJ2-6, with D unresolved. Germline CDR1 reads MNHEY; CDR2 reads SVGEGT. With 8 bases removed from V and 0 bases from J, the gap between germline ends came to 2 bases. This CDR3 comprises 12 residues. The CDR3 sequence is CASRSGANVLTF. The CDR3 region has the DNA TGTGCCAGCCGCTCTGGGGCCAACGTCCTGACTTTC.

Of note for this clonotype: A much larger clone sits a single nucleotide away, making a read error possible. The chain has TRBV7-8 and TRBJ2-1, with D tentatively TRBD2 (6 bases). The CDR3 spans 16 residues. Germline-derived CDR1 and CDR2 are SGHVS and FQNEAQ. The DNA for the CDR3 is TGTACCAGCAGCATAACTCCTCGCGGGATGGGGAATGAGCAGTTCTTC. It yields the protein CTSSITPRGMGNEQFF.

The table lists this clonotype with many counts. The rearrangement joins TRBV7-8 to TRBJ1-1; D gene unclear. Trimming cost V 7 bases and J 1 base, with 10 bases left between them. Germline CDR1 SGHVS, CDR2 FQNEAQ. The CDR3 is made up of 13 amino acids. In DNA form, the CDR3 reads TGTGCCAGCAACAGAGGGCAGAACACTGAAGCTTTCTTT. The encoded protein is CASNRGQNTEAFF.

This clonotype was observed many times. This chain connects TRBV11-2 to TRBJ2-7; a possible D gene is TRBD1 (6 bases). Germline V gene lookup returns CDR1 SGHAT and CDR2 FQNNGV. The CDR3 has 15 residues. The ends were cut back, 3 bases at V and 2 bases at J, with 14 bases in the middle. In DNA, the CDR3 is TGTGCCAGCAGCTTCTCACAGGGTACCGCCTACGAGCAGTACTTC. It specifies CASSFSQGTAYEQYF.

This clonotype was recorded a few times. V usage is TRBV6-2 or TRBV6-3 and J usage is TRBJ1-1; D is uncertain. Germline lookup yields CDR1 MNHEY and CDR2 SVGEGT. This CDR3 comprises 13 residues. The V gene lost 0 bases and the J gene lost 0 bases, with 2 bases spanning the gap. CDR3 sequence reads: CASSYSVNTEAFF. The DNA for the CDR3 is TGTGCCAGCAGTTACTCTGTGAACACTGAAGCTTTCTTT.

The sample holds a few counts of this clonotype. V gene TRBV7-9 combines with J gene TRBJ1-2, with D tentatively TRBD1 (6 bases). The CDR3 length is 13 residues. CDR1 and CDR2 from the germline V gene are SEHNR and FQNEAQ (reference sequence). V shed 3 bases and J shed 6 bases, with 11 bases lying between them. CDR3 nucleotides: TGTGCCAGCAGCTTTGGGACACTCGATGGCTACACCTTC. This gives the protein CASSFGTLDGYTF.

This clonotype came up many times. V and J are TRBV11-2 and TRBJ2-1; D remains unclear. Germline CDR1 and CDR2: SGHAT and FQNNGV. The CDR3 length is 15 residues. Trimming cost V 4 bases and J 3 bases, with 13 bases left between them. The CDR3 is CASSYGPAVYNEQFF. The CDR3 DNA reads TGTGCCAGCAGCTACGGCCCCGCGGTCTACAATGAGCAGTTCTTC.

The table lists this clonotype with a few counts. This rearrangement joins TRBV24-1 to TRBJ1-5; D gene ambiguous. The CDR3 sequence is 18 residues long. With 5 bases removed from V and 5 bases from J, the gap between germline ends came to 24 bases. From germline, CDR1 is KGHDR and CDR2 SFDVKD. The CDR3 bases are TGTGCCACCAGTGGGAGAGGCCCTACAACCTCGGAGGATCAGCCCCAGCATTTT. Encoded protein: CATSGRGPTTSEDQPQHF.

This clonotype was detected ten times or more. The CDR3, as DNA: TGTGCCATCAGCGATCCCCGGACAGGGACGAGAGAGACCCAGTACTTC. Its translation: CAISDPRTGTRETQYF. The rearrangement uses TRBV10-3 and TRBJ2-5; TRBD1 matches at 8 bases. This CDR3 contains 16 residues. J gave up 4 bases and V 6 bases, and 13 bases lay outside the gene matches. Germline CDR1 ENHRY, CDR2 SYGVKD.

To note about this clonotype: A clone one base away is much larger, so this may be a read error. The chain recombines TRBV29-1 with TRBJ1-1; perhaps TRBD1 as D (5 bases). V was shortened by 5 bases and J by 2 bases, with 12 bases between the two germline ends. The CDR3 contains 13 residues. CDR1 SQVTM and CDR2 ANQGSEA come from the germline V gene. CDR3 sequence: CSVWGGPNTEAFF. As DNA, the CDR3 is TGCAGCGTTTGGGGCGGTCCAAACACTGAAGCTTTCTTT.

This clonotype was counted ten times or more. The chain uses TRBV29-1 and TRBJ2-3, with D unresolved. Trimming left V 4 bases short and J 3 bases short, with 5 bases between. Per the germline V gene, CDR1 is SQVTM and CDR2 is ANQGSEA. The CDR3 consists of 11 residues. The chain's CDR3 is CSVVGTDTQYF. The DNA of the CDR3 is TGCAGCGTTGTGGGAACAGATACGCAGTATTTT.